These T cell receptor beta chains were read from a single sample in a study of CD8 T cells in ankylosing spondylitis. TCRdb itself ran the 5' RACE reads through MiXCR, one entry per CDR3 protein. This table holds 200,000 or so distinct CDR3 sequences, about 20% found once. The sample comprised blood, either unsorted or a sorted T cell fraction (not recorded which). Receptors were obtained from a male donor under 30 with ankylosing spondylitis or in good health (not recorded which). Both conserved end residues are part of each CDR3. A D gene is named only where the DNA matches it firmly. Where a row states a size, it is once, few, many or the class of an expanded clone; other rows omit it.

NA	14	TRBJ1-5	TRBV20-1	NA	CSARDGRYNQPQHF	TGCAGTGCTAGAGACGGACGGTACAATCAGCCCCAGCATTTT
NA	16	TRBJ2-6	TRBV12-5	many	CASASGLTAGANVLTF	TGTGCTAGTGCCTCGGGACTCACGGCTGGGGCCAACGTCCTGACTTTC
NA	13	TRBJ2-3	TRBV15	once	CATSGGSTDTQYF	TGTGCCACCAGCGGAGGGAGCACAGATACGCAGTATTTT
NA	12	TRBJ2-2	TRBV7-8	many	CASLKGTGELFF	TGTGCCAGCCTAAAAGGCACCGGGGAGCTGTTTTTT
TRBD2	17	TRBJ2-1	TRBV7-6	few	CASSLYPPSGSYNEQFF	TGTGCCAGCAGCTTATATCCCCCTAGCGGTTCCTACAATGAGCAGTTCTTC
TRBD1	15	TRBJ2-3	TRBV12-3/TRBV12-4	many	CASRGTGASTDTQYF	TGTGCCAGCAGAGGAACAGGGGCGAGCACAGATACGCAGTATTTT
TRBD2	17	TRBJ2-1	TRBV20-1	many	CSATRGSGRRSYNEQFF	TGCAGTGCTACCCGGGGTAGCGGGAGGCGCTCCTACAATGAGCAGTTCTTC
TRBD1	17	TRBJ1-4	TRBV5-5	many	CASRQTPRQGSGEKLFF	TGTGCCAGCAGACAGACACCTCGACAGGGTTCGGGAGAAAAACTGTTTTTT
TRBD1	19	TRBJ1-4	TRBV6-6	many	CASSYPNFPTGAKNEKLFF	TGTGCCAGCAGTTACCCCAATTTCCCTACAGGGGCAAAGAATGAAAAACTGTTTTTT
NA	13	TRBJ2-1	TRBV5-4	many	CASSLVSSNEQFF	TGTGCCAGCAGCTTGGTGAGCTCCAATGAGCAGTTCTTC
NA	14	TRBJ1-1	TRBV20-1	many	CSARRRLENTEAFF	TGCAGTGCCCGTCGGCGGCTTGAGAACACTGAAGCTTTCTTT
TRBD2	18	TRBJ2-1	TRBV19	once	CASRRTSGRAWGGNEQFF	TGTGCCAGTAGGCGGACTAGCGGGAGGGCATGGGGCGGGAATGAGCAGTTCTTC
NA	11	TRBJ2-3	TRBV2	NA	CASRLKDTQYF	TGTGCCAGCAGATTGAAAGATACGCAGTATTTT
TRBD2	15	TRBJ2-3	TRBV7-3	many	CASSLLAGYTDTQYF	TGTGCCAGCAGCTTACTAGCGGGGTACACAGATACGCAGTATTTT
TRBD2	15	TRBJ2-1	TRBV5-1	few	CASSLVTSGSDEQFF	TGCGCCAGCAGCTTGGTGACTAGCGGGAGTGATGAGCAGTTCTTC
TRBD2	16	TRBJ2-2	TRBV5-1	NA	CASSGGLAGVLGELFF	TGCGCCAGCAGCGGGGGACTAGCGGGAGTACTCGGGGAGCTGTTTTTT